The following is a TCR beta chain sequence with its context. The target antigen is unknown. Positively selected for CCR7, the CD45RO-negative cells used as naive CD8 cells excluded terminally differentiated effector memory CD45RA+ cells. The data were obtained in a study of shared clonotypes between healthy human individuals. V was clipped by 0 bases and J by 2 bases, with 8 bases between them. This CDR3 region has 14 residues. CDR1 is MNHEY, CDR2 SMNVEV, per germline (reference sequence). Repertoires were generated with immunoSEQ multiplex PCR, while TCRdb's copy carries only in-frame clones and drops some. The sample consists of around 1.9 million clones, 90% to 95% of them appearing once. Findings and limits, study-wide: The sampled material consisted only of blood, and tissue repertoires are likely to differ. A handful of donors held about 4.6% of naive CD4 clonotypes in common.

This chain joins TRBV27 and TRBJ2-7; D is ambiguous. This receptor was taken from a man aged 18 to 29 in good health. Some clones in this sample may be carry-over from other donors' samples. The sample comprised naive CD8+ T cells from PBMCs. The CDR3 DNA sequence: TGTGCCAGCAGTTTATCGAAAAAGGCCTACGAGCAGTACTTC. It yields the protein CASSLSKKAYEQYF.